These 27 T cell receptor beta chains originate from one sample sequenced in a study of read filtering for tumor transcriptome and immune sequencing. The library was built from about 400 ng RNA with molecular barcoded adaptors for alpha/delta and beta/gamma chains. MiXCR, applied by TCRdb to the reads, yields one record per CDR3 protein. The data hold about 24,000 distinct CDR3 sequences, with 20% to 25% observed a single time. The sequenced sample was a population of CD138-negative cells sorted from bone marrow. These receptors were collected from a donor aged 40 or over with multiple myeloma.

This clonotype was seen ten or more times. The V gene is TRBV9, the J gene TRBJ1-2; D may be TRBD1 (6 bases). This CDR3 comprises 15 residues. Germline lookup yields CDR1 SGDLS and CDR2 YYNGEE. V lost 2 bases to trimming and J lost 4 bases, with 15 bases between them. The CDR3 DNA reads TGTGCCAGCAGCGTTAGCAGCAGGGGCGGCTATGGCTACACCTTC. It encodes CASSVSSRGGYGYTF.

The chain carries TRBV2 and TRBJ2-7; the D gene is possibly TRBD2 (5 bases). From germline, CDR1 is SNHLY and CDR2 FYNNEI. V dropped 6 bases and J dropped 2 bases, with 14 bases sitting between them. The CDR3 totals 14 residues. The CDR3 bases are TGTGCCAGCAGACTCGGGGTATCGCCCTACGAGCAGTACTTC. It is translated as CASRLGVSPYEQYF.

This clonotype came up many times. The rearrangement joins TRBV18 to TRBJ2-1; D uncertain. V lost 1 base and J lost 4, with 11 bases in between. CDR3 length equals 15 residues. Germline V gene lookup returns CDR1 KGHSH and CDR2 LQKENI. Here the CDR3 DNA reads TGTGCCAGCTCACCACGCCAGACTGGATACAATGAGCAGTTCTTC. Its translation: CASSPRQTGYNEQFF. Full variable domain (rest looked up from reference TRBV18 and TRBJ2-1): NAGVMQNPRHLVRRRGQEARLRCSPMKGHSHVYWYRQLPEEGLKFMVYLQKENIIDESGMPKERFSAEFPKEGPSILRIQQVVRGDSAAYFCASSPRQTGYNEQFFGPGTRLTVL.

This clonotype was counted at least ten times. The rearrangement links TRBV7-9 to TRBJ2-1; 10 nucleotides match TRBD2. This CDR3 comprises 15 residues. V shed 4 bases, J shed 10 bases, and the junction held 10 bases outside the gene matches. Germline CDR1 reads SEHNR; CDR2 reads FQNEAQ (reference sequence). CDR3 bases: TGTGCCAGCAGCTCGAAACTAGCGGGATTGGTAGAGCAGTTCTTC. Encoded protein: CASSSKLAGLVEQFF.

This clonotype was observed many times. The genes are TRBV7-9 and TRBJ2-3; perhaps D is TRBD1 or TRBD2 (6 bases each). Deletions cut 5 bases from V and 4 bases from J, with 16 bases between. Germline lookup yields CDR1 SEHNR and CDR2 FQNEAQ (reference sequence). This CDR3 has 15 residues. In nucleotides, the CDR3 is TGTGCCAGCAGCCTAACCCCGGGGGCAGCAGATACGCAGTATTTT. As protein: CASSLTPGAADTQYF.

In this sample, this clonotype turned up a few times. The gene calls are TRBV20-1 and TRBJ2-1; D may be TRBD1 (5 bases). This CDR3 is 14 amino acids long. In germline, CDR1 is DFQATT, CDR2 SNEGSKA (reference sequence). Trimming removed 3 bases from V and 9 bases from J, with 18 bases in between. In DNA, the CDR3 is TGCAGTGCTAGGTCCCCTATCGCGCAGGGTGAGCAGTTCTTC. Translated, it gives CSARSPIAQGEQFF.

This clonotype was recorded at least ten times. The gene calls are TRBV11-2 and TRBJ2-1, with TRBD1 matching 10 bases. The CDR3 has 17 amino acids. The germline CDR1 and CDR2 sequences are SGHAT and FQNNGV. The J segment lost 8 bases and the V segment lost 7 bases, leaving 17 bases of the junction unmatched. The CDR3 bases are TGTGCCAGCACCTCACCAATTTGGGACAGGGGTTTTTATGAGCAGTTCTTC. Translating it yields CASTSPIWDRGFYEQFF.

The chain links TRBV7-2 to TRBJ2-3, with TRBD2 as a possible D gene (5 bases). This CDR3 has 15 residues. V lost 1 base, J lost 1 base, and 9 bases lay in between. From germline, CDR1 is SGHTA and CDR2 FQGNSA. CDR3 sequence: CASSLGTPRTDTQYF. CDR3 in DNA: TGTGCCAGCAGCTTAGGGACTCCCCGCACAGATACGCAGTATTTT.

This clonotype was detected a few times. This chain connects TRBV5-4 to TRBJ2-5; 8 nucleotides match TRBD2. The ends lost 3 bases at V and 3 bases at J; junction bases unmatched: 7. The CDR3 is made up of 15 amino acids. Per the germline V gene, CDR1 is SGHNT and CDR2 is YYREEE (reference sequence). CDR3 sequence (DNA): TGTGCCAGCAGCTCCGGCGGGAGGAGGGAAGAGACCCAGTACTTC. This gives the protein CASSSGGRREETQYF. Combining the CDR3 with reference TRBV5-4 and TRBJ2-5 gives the whole variable domain ETGVTQSPTHLIKTRGQQVTLRCSSQSGHNTVSWYQQALGQGPQFIFQYYREEENGRGNFPPRFSGLQFPNYSSELNVNALELDDSALYLCASSSGGRREETQYFGPGTRLLVL.

This clonotype was recorded at least ten times. The J gene is TRBJ2-3, the V gene TRBV2; D call uncertain. Germline CDR1 reads SNHLY; CDR2 reads FYNNEI. The CDR3 has 12 residues. Trimming removed 8 bases from V and 1 base from J, with 7 bases in between. The CDR3 region has the DNA TGTGCCAGCCGGGTCGGCACAGATACGCAGTATTTT. It yields the protein CASRVGTDTQYF.

As concerns this clonotype: Given a much more abundant clone one base away, this may be a read error. The rearrangement joins TRBV2 to TRBJ2-7; D not certain. This CDR3 has 11 residues. CDR1 is SNHLY and CDR2 is FYNNEI in the germline V gene. The V end was cut by 10 bases, the J end by 5 bases, with 12 bases between. CDR3 sequence: CAIMRQHEQYF. CDR3 coding DNA: TGTGCCATCATGCGTCAGCACGAGCAGTACTTC. The entire variable domain, with the rest obtained from reference TRBV2 and TRBJ2-7, is as follows: EPEVTQTPSHQVTQMGQEVILRCVPISNHLYFYWYRQILGQKVEFLVSFYNNEISEKSEIFDDQFSVERPDGSNFTLKIRSTKLEDSAMYFCAIMRQHEQYFGPGTRLTVT.

About this clonotype: One end of the junction fails to match germline, which may point to a read error. V gene TRBV20-1 combines with J gene TRBJ2-3, with 7 bases identical to TRBD2. CDR3 length: 15 residues. Germline V gives CDR1 DFQATT, CDR2 SNEGSKA (reference sequence). CDR3 nucleotides: TGCAGTTCTAGGTGGGACCGCGGGAGAGGCGATACGCAGTATTTT. Protein sequence: CSSRWDRGRGDTQYF.

Comment on this clonotype: Because the CDR3 is missing its conserved closing phenylalanine or tryptophan, this is likely a read error. The V and J genes are TRBV5-1 and TRBJ2-5; 8 nucleotides align to TRBD2. There are 16 residues in the CDR3. The trim removed 4 bases at V and 2 bases at J, leaving 10 bases unmatched. Germline values: CDR1 SGHRS, CDR2 YFSETQ. The CDR3 nucleotides read TGCGCCAGCAGCCCGGGGGGGTGGACGGCTCAAGAGACCCAGTACTCC. Amino acids: CASSPGGWTAQETQYS.

This clonotype was detected many times. Here the CDR3 DNA reads TGTGCCAGCAGTGTAGGGGGAAAGTCGCTAGCGGGAGCAGAGACCCAGTACTTC. Translating gives CASSVGGKSLAGAETQYF. J is TRBJ2-5 and V is TRBV2; 10 positions match TRBD2. V trimming: 4 bases; J trimming: 4 bases; junction bases outside the gene matches: 15. CDR3 length: 18 residues. Germline lookup yields CDR1 SNHLY and CDR2 FYNNEI.

Comment on this clonotype: This is likely a read error, given that the CDR3 carries no conserved phenylalanine or tryptophan at its end. The V and J genes are TRBV5-1 and TRBJ2-1, with D uncertain. Germline V CDR1 and CDR2: SGHRS, YFSETQ. V lost 5 bases, J lost 3 bases, and 15 bases lay in between. CDR3 length: 15 residues. CDR3 amino acids: CASRPNFADYNEQFS. CDR3 nucleotide sequence: TGCGCCAGCAGGCCCAACTTCGCCGACTACAATGAGCAGTTCTCC.

The table lists this clonotype with many counts. The rearrangement uses TRBV11-2 and TRBJ2-1; TRBD1 aligns across 7 bases. Trimming took 2 bases from V and 2 from J; bases not matched to a gene: 12. The CDR3 runs 18 residues. Germline CDR1 is SGHAT and CDR2 is FQNNGV. In DNA form, the CDR3 reads TGTGCCAGCAGCTTATACAGGGGACCATATTCCACCTACAATGAGCAGTTCTTC. Its protein is CASSLYRGPYSTYNEQFF.

This clonotype appeared many times. The gene calls are TRBV18 and TRBJ2-5; unclear D gene. V lost 6 bases, J lost 2 bases, and 4 bases lay in between. CDR1 and CDR2 (germline): KGHSH, LQKENI. The CDR3 runs 11 residues. CDR3 nucleotides: TGTGCCAGCTCCTCACAAGAGACCCAGTACTTC. Translating gives CASSSQETQYF.

Points on this clonotype: At one end, the junction sequence differs from germline, possibly due to a read error. CDR3 amino acids: CATSVSGGNSYVQYF. The CDR3 DNA reads TGTGCCACCAGTGTCTCAGGGGGGAACTCCTACGTGCAGTACTTC. The rearrangement uses TRBV24-1 and TRBJ2-7; D possibly corresponds to TRBD1 (7 bases). From germline, CDR1 is KGHDR and CDR2 SFDVKD. The length of the CDR3 is 15 residues.

This clonotype was observed at least ten times. The chain couples TRBV10-2 to TRBJ2-7; the D gene is possibly TRBD2 (6 bases). CDR3 length equals 14 residues. The V gene's germline CDR1 is WSHSY and CDR2 SAAADI. Trimming removed 7 bases from V and 1 base from J, with 14 bases in between. As DNA, the CDR3 is TGCGCCAGCACCGCGGGACGTCAGTCCTACGAGCAGTACTTC. It is translated as CASTAGRQSYEQYF.

This clonotype was observed many times. The rearrangement joins TRBV14 to TRBJ1-1; D gene ambiguous. CDR1 SGHDN and CDR2 FVKESK come from the germline V gene. Trimming left V 4 bases short and J 1 base short, with 7 bases between. The CDR3 extends over 13 amino acids. CDR3 bases: TGTGCCAGCAGCCCCCCGGGGAACACTGAAGCTTTCTTT. It specifies CASSPPGNTEAFF.

The table lists this clonotype with many counts. V and J are TRBV24-1 and TRBJ2-3; no firm D call. Germline CDR1 is KGHDR and CDR2 is SFDVKD. This CDR3 contains 13 residues. Trimming removed 7 bases from V and 1 base from J, with 8 bases in between. Here the CDR3 reads CATSGRGTDTQYF. The CDR3, as DNA: TGTGCCACCAGCGGACGAGGCACAGATACGCAGTATTTT.

This clonotype was observed many times. The chain employs TRBV3-1 and TRBJ2-3; 10 nucleotides align to TRBD2. The CDR3 is made up of 15 amino acids. Trimming took 4 bases from V and 4 from J; bases not matched to a gene: 5. Per the germline V gene, CDR1 is LGHDT and CDR2 is YNNKEL (reference sequence). CDR3 nucleotide sequence: TGTGCCAGCAGCCGAGCGGGAGGGGTCCCAGATACGCAGTATTTT. This codes for CASSRAGGVPDTQYF.

The sample holds a few counts of this clonotype. The junction shows a germline mismatch at one end, possibly a read error. The chain has TRBV5-1 and TRBJ2-2; D may match TRBD1 or TRBD2 (5 bases each). Germline V gives CDR1 SGHRS, CDR2 YFSETQ. The CDR3 spans 15 residues. The CDR3 protein is CASSFGLADTGELSF. CDR3 nucleotides: TGCGCCAGCAGCTTCGGCCTCGCGGACACCGGGGAGCTGTCTTTT.

This clonotype was observed at least ten times. The chain links TRBV29-1 to TRBJ2-3; D is perhaps TRBD2 (5 bases). The germline V and J ends were trimmed by 6 bases and 4 bases, with 11 bases remaining between them. Germline V gives CDR1 SQVTM, CDR2 ANQGSEA. The CDR3 contains 12 residues. The CDR3 coding sequence is TGCAGCGTCGGCCAACTAGCAGATACGCAGTATTTT. Protein product: CSVGQLADTQYF.

This clonotype was observed many times. The V call is TRBV3-1, the J call TRBJ2-7; D is perhaps TRBD1 (6 bases). The germline CDR1 and CDR2 sequences are LGHDT and YNNKEL (reference sequence). The CDR3 has 14 amino acids. V was shortened by 5 bases and J by 6 bases, with 17 bases between the two germline ends. The CDR3 DNA follows: TGTGCCAGCAGCGGGGTCCTACAGGGACGCGAGCAGTACTTC. Its translation is CASSGVLQGREQYF.

This clonotype is medium-sized. The chain links TRBV29-1 to TRBJ2-1, with D tentatively TRBD2 (5 bases). Germline CDR1 SQVTM, CDR2 ANQGSEA. V was trimmed by 7 bases and J by 10 bases, leaving 23 bases between them. The CDR3 totals 14 residues. The CDR3 nucleotides read TGCAGCGCCCGAGGGCGGAGATTGTCTTTAGAGCAGTTCTTC. It specifies CSARGRRLSLEQFF.

There are many counts of this clonotype. The chain recombines TRBV7-8 with TRBJ2-1; D is undetermined. Germline V CDR1 and CDR2: SGHVS, FQNEAQ. CDR3 length: 14 amino acids. V shed 5 bases and J shed 3 bases, with 11 bases lying between them. In DNA, the CDR3 is TGTGCCAGCAGCCCATCCCCTTACTACAATGAGCAGTTCTTC. Residues: CASSPSPYYNEQFF.